These 3 T cell receptor beta chains were sequenced from one sample in a study of STAT5B mutations in CD4+ large granular lymphocyte leukemia. Clones were sequenced by immunoSEQ multiplex PCR, and TCRdb holds only the in-frame ones, with some missing. The profile shows tens of thousands of clones, 78% of them singletons. Sequenced: CD4+ T cells from blood buffy coats. The receptors shown here come from a human donor in good health.

The rearrangement links TRBV6-6 to TRBJ2-1, with a possible D match to TRBD2 (6 bases). Germline CDR1 MNHNY, CDR2 SVGAGI (reference sequence). V gave up 2 bases and J gave up 6 bases, with 14 bases separating them. There are 15 residues in the CDR3. This chain's CDR3 is CASSYPAGRSNEQFF. CDR3 sequence (DNA): TGTGCCAGCAGTTACCCGGCAGGGAGGAGCAATGAGCAGTTCTTC.

This rearrangement joins TRBV18 to TRBJ2-4, with a tentative D call TRBD2 (6 bases). V shed 3 bases and J shed 9 bases, with 9 bases lying between them. The CDR3 extends over 12 amino acids. The germline V gene encodes CDR1 KGHSH and CDR2 LQKENI. CDR3 sequence: CASSPLGGIQYF. CDR3 DNA: TGTGCCAGCTCACCTCTGGGAGGCATTCAGTACTTC.

The CDR3 DNA follows: TGTGCCAGCTGGGGGACTGAGAGGAATTCACCCCTCCACTTT. It codes for CASWGTERNSPLHF. V gene TRBV28 combines with J gene TRBJ1-6, with D perhaps matching TRBD1 (5 bases). Germline V gives CDR1 MDHEN, CDR2 SYDVKM. CDR3 length equals 14 residues. Trimming shortened V by 8 bases and J by 7 bases, and 15 bases separated the two germline ends.